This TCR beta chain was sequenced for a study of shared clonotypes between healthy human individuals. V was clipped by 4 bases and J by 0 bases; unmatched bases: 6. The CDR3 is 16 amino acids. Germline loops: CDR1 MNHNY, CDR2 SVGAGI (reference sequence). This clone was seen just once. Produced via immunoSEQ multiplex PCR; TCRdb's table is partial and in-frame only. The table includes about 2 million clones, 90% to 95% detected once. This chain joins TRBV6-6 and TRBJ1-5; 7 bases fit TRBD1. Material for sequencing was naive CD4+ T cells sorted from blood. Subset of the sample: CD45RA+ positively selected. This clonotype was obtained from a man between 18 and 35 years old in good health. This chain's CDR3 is CASSFPTGNSNQPQHF. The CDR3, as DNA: TGTGCCAGCAGTTTCCCGACAGGGAATAGCAATCAGCCCCAGCATTTT.